This T cell receptor beta chain came from a study of shared clonotypes between healthy human individuals. Study-wide points: Non-shared clonotypes showed lower generation probabilities than clonotypes common to all four donors.

In the case of this clone: What it recognizes is unknown.

The table came from immunoSEQ multiplex PCR; TCRdb's copy has only in-frame clones and leaves some out. The sample includes millions of clones, 95% seen only once; the top ten take 0.13%. Germline assignment: CDR1 MDHEN and CDR2 SYDVKM. V dropped 3 bases and J dropped 7; count of bases not matched to a gene: 12. The CDR3 has 15 residues. Source material: naive CD4+ T cells sorted from blood. The sample's subset: CD45RA+ positively selected. The TCR comes from a man aged 18 to 29 in good health. The rearrangement joins TRBV28 to TRBJ2-7, with 7 bases aligning to TRBD1. DNA for the CDR3: TGTGCCAGCAGTTTTATAAACAGGGGATCGGGGGAGCAGTACTTC. Amino acids: CASSFINRGSGEQYF.